Included here is one T cell receptor (beta chain) sequence, with context. Its specificity is not known. V was clipped by 6 bases and J by 3 bases; unmatched bases: 6. Germline CDR1 and CDR2: MDHEN and SYDVKM. This CDR3 has 14 amino acids. The method was immunoSEQ multiplex PCR; TCRdb's version includes in-frame clones alone and lacks a portion of them. Altogether about 35,000 clones are present, more than 85% being singletons, with the ten largest covering 21%. The data stem from a study of graft-versus-host responses after intestinal transplantation. Sequences were derived from unstimulated CD8+ T cells sorted from spleen or lymph node cells, sampled before transplant. This TCR came from a human donor who was the organ donor for an intestinal transplant. The J gene is TRBJ1-2, the V gene TRBV28; TRBD1 agrees at 8 bases. The chain's CDR3 is CASSHIQGDYGYTF. The CDR3 DNA sequence: TGTGCCAGCAGCCATATACAGGGGGACTATGGCTACACCTTC.